The rows below give T cell receptor beta chains drawn from one sample of a study of T cell repertoires in ileal Crohn's disease. Generated by immunoSEQ multiplex PCR, the TCRdb table keeps only in-frame clones and is missing some. The sample yields roughly 7,000 clones, approximately 86% seen once. Sequencing input: ileal tissue. These receptors were obtained from an adult with Crohn's disease. Each CDR3 is given with its conserved first and last residue. A D gene is named only where the DNA matches it firmly. Rows give clone size only sometimes, using once, few, many, or a class for an expanded clone.

v_call: TRBV20-1; clone_size: .; j_call: TRBJ1-1; d_call: .; cdr3_nt: TGCAGTGCTAAGGGGACTGAAGCTTTCTTT; cdr3_aa: CSAKGTEAFF
v_call: TRBV5-1; clone_size: few; j_call: TRBJ2-5; d_call: .; cdr3_nt: TGCGCCAGCAGCTTGGTCTCAGAAGAGACCCAGTACTTC; cdr3_aa: CASSLVSEETQYF
v_call: TRBV5-1; clone_size: once; j_call: TRBJ2-7; d_call: TRBD1; cdr3_nt: TGCGCCAGCAGCTTGGTGGGACAGAGCTACGAGCAGTACTTC; cdr3_aa: CASSLVGQSYEQYF
v_call: TRBV18; clone_size: .; j_call: TRBJ1-5; d_call: .; cdr3_nt: TGTGCCAGCTCGAGGGGGGGGGTCCAGCCCCAGCATTTT; cdr3_aa: CASSRGGVQPQHF
v_call: TRBV5-5; clone_size: once; j_call: TRBJ2-7; d_call: .; cdr3_nt: TGTGCCAGCAGCTTGCCACTAAACGAGCAGTACTTC; cdr3_aa: CASSLPLNEQYF
v_call: TRBV5-1; clone_size: .; j_call: TRBJ2-3; d_call: .; cdr3_nt: TGCGCCAGCAGCCTGGGGGGCCTCACAGATACGCAGTATTTT; cdr3_aa: CASSLGGLTDTQYF
v_call: TRBV27; clone_size: .; j_call: TRBJ2-1; d_call: .; cdr3_nt: TGTGCCAGCACCAAGGGGGGGAAAAGCTACAATGAGCAGTTCTTC; cdr3_aa: CASTKGGKSYNEQFF
v_call: TRBV29-1; clone_size: .; j_call: TRBJ2-3; d_call: TRBD2; cdr3_nt: TGCAGCGGTGAGCGCGGGAGGCCGTATTTT; cdr3_aa: CSGERGRPYF
v_call: TRBV29-1; clone_size: .; j_call: TRBJ2-7; d_call: TRBD1; cdr3_nt: TGCAGCGTCTCAGGGGGCAGGTCCTACGAGCAGTACTTC; cdr3_aa: CSVSGGRSYEQYF
v_call: TRBV6-4; clone_size: .; j_call: TRBJ2-3; d_call: TRBD2; cdr3_nt: TGTGCCACCAGCGGGACTAGCGGAGATACGCAGTATTTT; cdr3_aa: CATSGTSGDTQYF
v_call: TRBV6-1; clone_size: .; j_call: TRBJ1-1; d_call: .; cdr3_nt: TGTGCCAGCAGTGAAGACAGGGACACTGAAGCTTTCTTT; cdr3_aa: CASSEDRDTEAFF
v_call: TRBV18; clone_size: .; j_call: TRBJ2-5; d_call: .; cdr3_nt: TGTGCCAGCTCCCTCCAGGGCAGGGGTCAAGAGACCCAGTACTTC; cdr3_aa: CASSLQGRGQETQYF
v_call: TRBV5-6; clone_size: once; j_call: TRBJ2-3; d_call: TRBD1; cdr3_nt: TGTGCCAGCAGCCAGGGACAGGGGGCAGGAGATACGCAGTATTTT; cdr3_aa: CASSQGQGAGDTQYF
v_call: TRBV4-1; clone_size: .; j_call: TRBJ1-1; d_call: .; cdr3_nt: TGCGCCAGCAGCCAAGTATCCGGGAACAGAGATGAAGCTTTCTTT; cdr3_aa: CASSQVSGNRDEAFF
v_call: TRBV5-1; clone_size: .; j_call: TRBJ2-5; d_call: TRBD2; cdr3_nt: TGCGCCAGCAGCGAGGGACTAGCGGGAGGTTTTGAGACCCAGTACTTC; cdr3_aa: CASSEGLAGGFETQYF
v_call: TRBV2; clone_size: .; j_call: TRBJ2-1; d_call: TRBD2; cdr3_nt: TGTGCCAGCAGTGAAGTGGGGGGACTAGCGGGAGGAAATGAGCAGTTCTTC; cdr3_aa: CASSEVGGLAGGNEQFF
v_call: TRBV28; clone_size: few; j_call: TRBJ2-1; d_call: TRBD2; cdr3_nt: TGTGCCAGCACAACTGCGTTGGGCGGGAGGGCCTTCTCCTACAATGAGCAGTTCTTC; cdr3_aa: CASTTALGGRAFSYNEQFF
v_call: TRBV18; clone_size: .; j_call: TRBJ2-2; d_call: TRBD2; cdr3_nt: TGTGCCAGCTCACCAATAGCGGGGGATAACACCGGGGAGCTGTTTTTT; cdr3_aa: CASSPIAGDNTGELFF
v_call: TRBV5-3; clone_size: once; j_call: TRBJ2-7; d_call: TRBD2; cdr3_nt: TGTGCCAGAAGCTTGGTCTGGCAGCGGGAGTACTACGAGCAGTACTTC; cdr3_aa: CARSLVWQREYYEQYF
v_call: TRBV29-1; clone_size: .; j_call: TRBJ1-1; d_call: .; cdr3_nt: TGCAGCGTTGAAAACAAAAGAGGGAACACTGAAGCTTTCTTT; cdr3_aa: CSVENKRGNTEAFF
v_call: TRBV10-3; clone_size: .; j_call: TRBJ2-7; d_call: .; cdr3_nt: TGTGCCATCAGTACCGGGACAAGGCCGTCGGTCGCCGAGCAGTACTTC; cdr3_aa: CAISTGTRPSVAEQYF
v_call: TRBV7-9; clone_size: .; j_call: TRBJ2-3; d_call: .; cdr3_nt: TGTGCCAGCAGCCCTATGGGCATCGCAGATACGCAGTATTTT; cdr3_aa: CASSPMGIADTQYF
v_call: TRBV6-4; clone_size: few; j_call: TRBJ1-2; d_call: .; cdr3_nt: TGTGCCAGCAGTGACTCCGTTGGGGAGAACTATGGCTACACCTTC; cdr3_aa: CASSDSVGENYGYTF
v_call: TRBV4-3; clone_size: .; j_call: TRBJ2-3; d_call: .; cdr3_nt: TGCGCCAGCAGCCAAGATTATAGAGATACGCAGTATTTT; cdr3_aa: CASSQDYRDTQYF
v_call: TRBV5-1; clone_size: once; j_call: TRBJ1-2; d_call: .; cdr3_nt: TGCGCCAGCAGCCTTACGTCCCCCAGGAACTATGGCTACACCTTC; cdr3_aa: CASSLTSPRNYGYTF
v_call: TRBV2; clone_size: few; j_call: TRBJ1-1; d_call: .; cdr3_nt: TGTGCCAGCAGCTTTAACACTGAAGCTTTCTTT; cdr3_aa: CASSFNTEAFF
v_call: TRBV5-4; clone_size: .; j_call: TRBJ2-7; d_call: TRBD1; cdr3_nt: TGTGCCAGCAGCCTTCTTACCGGGACAGTAGGCGAGCAGTACTTC; cdr3_aa: CASSLLTGTVGEQYF
v_call: TRBV7-3; clone_size: .; j_call: TRBJ2-1; d_call: .; cdr3_nt: TGTGCCAGCAGCTTCACAGGGAGGGCCTACAATGAGCAGTTCTTC; cdr3_aa: CASSFTGRAYNEQFF
v_call: TRBV5-1; clone_size: .; j_call: TRBJ2-3; d_call: TRBD2; cdr3_nt: TGCGCCAGCAGCTTGACTAGCGGTTATACGCAGTATTTT; cdr3_aa: CASSLTSGYTQYF